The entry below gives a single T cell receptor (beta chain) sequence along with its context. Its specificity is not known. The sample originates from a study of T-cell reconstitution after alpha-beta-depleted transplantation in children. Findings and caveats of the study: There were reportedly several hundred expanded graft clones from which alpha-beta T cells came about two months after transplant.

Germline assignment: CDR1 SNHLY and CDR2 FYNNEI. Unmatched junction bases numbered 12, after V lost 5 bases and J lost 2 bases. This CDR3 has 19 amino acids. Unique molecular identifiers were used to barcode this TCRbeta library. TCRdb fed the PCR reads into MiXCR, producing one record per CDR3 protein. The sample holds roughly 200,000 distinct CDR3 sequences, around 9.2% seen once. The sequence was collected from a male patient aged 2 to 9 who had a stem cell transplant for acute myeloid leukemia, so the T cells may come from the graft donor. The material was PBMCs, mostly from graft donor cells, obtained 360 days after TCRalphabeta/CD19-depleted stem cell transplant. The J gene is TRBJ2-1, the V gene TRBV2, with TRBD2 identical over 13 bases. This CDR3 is CASSRMGGTSGTPYNEQFF. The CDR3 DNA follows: TGTGCCAGCAGTCGAATGGGGGGGACTAGCGGGACGCCCTACAATGAGCAGTTCTTC.